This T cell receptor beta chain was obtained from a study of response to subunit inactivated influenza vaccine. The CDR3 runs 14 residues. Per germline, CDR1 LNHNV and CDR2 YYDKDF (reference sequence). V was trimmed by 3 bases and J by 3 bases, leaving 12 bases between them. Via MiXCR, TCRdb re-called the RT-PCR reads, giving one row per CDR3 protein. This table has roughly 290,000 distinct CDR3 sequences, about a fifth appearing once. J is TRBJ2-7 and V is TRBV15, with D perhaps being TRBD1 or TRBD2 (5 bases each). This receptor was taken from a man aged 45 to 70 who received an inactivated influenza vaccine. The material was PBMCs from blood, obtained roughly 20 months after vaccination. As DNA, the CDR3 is TGTGCCACCAGCAGTGGGACGGAGAGCTACGAGCAGTACTTC. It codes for CATSSGTESYEQYF.